Sequencing of this TCR beta chain was carried out in a study of CD8+CD57+ T cells in acquired aplastic anemia. On the study more broadly: Yields of DNA that came from sorted CD4+ and CD8+ cells averaged roughly 3 ug. Study results and limitations: Roughly 27 shared CD8+ CDR3s appeared highly expressed within patients' immunodominant clones. Patients versus controls showed no significant CD8+ Simpson's diversity difference.

Many counts were recorded for this clonotype. The target antigen is unknown. The length of the CDR3 is 14 residues. V was shortened by 7 bases and J by 6 bases, with 15 bases between the two germline ends. Germline V CDR1 and CDR2: SEHNR, FQNEAQ (reference sequence). An expansion of CD8+CD57+ cells by flow cytometry had been shown in patients chosen for sequencing. The enrolled patients all had severe acquired aplastic anemia. According to the study, genomic DNA was the template for TCR beta VDJ and CDR3 profiling. TCRdb re-derived calls from the reads in MiXCR, one entry per CDR3 protein. The data show a few hundred thousand distinct CDR3 sequences, 45% to 65% seen once.

The gene calls are TRBV7-9 and TRBJ2-2; the D gene is possibly TRBD2 (6 bases). This TCR came from a human donor with aplastic anemia. Material for sequencing was sorted CD4+, CD8+, or CD8+CD57+ T cells (not recorded which) from PBMCs. CDR3 sequence reads: CASTSTSSAGELFF. CDR3 DNA: TGTGCCAGCACGTCGACTAGTTCGGCCGGGGAGCTGTTTTTT.